The source of this T cell receptor beta chain is a study of spatial heterogeneity in lung cancer. Overall study context: There were, on average, more than eight raw-read appearances for each unique TCR and UMI combination. General study points: Circulating ubiquitous expanded tumor TCRs were observed more frequently at resection than at follow-up.

The time point denotes: sample taken at primary tumor resection. TCRs were sequenced from unsorted whole RNA of tumor, nontumor lung or PBMC. Samples came from 60 to 75 TRACERx patients with untreated early-stage lung cancer. With V trimmed by 3 bases and J by 2 bases, 7 bases remained unmatched. CDR1 SQVTM and CDR2 ANQGSEA come from the germline V gene. This CDR3 region has 15 residues. In this sample, this clonotype turned up many times. Its target is unknown. Individual TCR cDNA molecules each bore their own unique molecular identifier. TCRdb analysed the 5' RACE reads with MiXCR anew, one entry per CDR3 protein. The top ten clones hold about 7% of a sample with some 100,000 distinct CDR3 sequences, over 8.5% of them seen once.

The input for sequencing was PBMCs, taken at surgery. The TCR comes from a male donor with early-stage non-small cell lung cancer. The V call is TRBV29-1, the J call TRBJ2-5, with 9 bases lining up with TRBD1. CDR3 bases: TGCAGCGTTGAGCCCCGACAGGGGGAACAAGAGACCCAGTACTTC. It specifies CSVEPRQGEQETQYF.